This TCR beta chain was retrieved from a study of blood T cell repertoires in COVID-19. Study at large: The United States, Italy and Spain were the sources of the acute and convalescent COVID-19 samples.

Germline loops: CDR1 SGHAT, CDR2 FQNNGV. The CDR3 sequence is 13 residues long. In the original workflow: Reference gene primer amplification yielded estimated nucleated cell counts. The method was immunoSEQ multiplex PCR; TCRdb's version includes in-frame clones alone and lacks a portion of them. The V and J calls and clone size were taken over from that table, and D and trimming were inferred from the DNA. The sample gives approximately 44,000 clones, around 93% of which show up once; 12% is in the top ten. As for this clone: Germline is not matched at one junction end, which may reflect a read error.

This clonotype originated in a human donor in a cohort sampled during active COVID-19. Sequencing was performed on peripheral blood. The chain uses TRBV11-2 and TRBJ2-5; perhaps TRBD2 as D (5 bases). The CDR3 DNA reads TGTGCCAGCAACTTAGGACTGCCGGAGACCCAGTACTTC. Its translation: CASNLGLPETQYF.